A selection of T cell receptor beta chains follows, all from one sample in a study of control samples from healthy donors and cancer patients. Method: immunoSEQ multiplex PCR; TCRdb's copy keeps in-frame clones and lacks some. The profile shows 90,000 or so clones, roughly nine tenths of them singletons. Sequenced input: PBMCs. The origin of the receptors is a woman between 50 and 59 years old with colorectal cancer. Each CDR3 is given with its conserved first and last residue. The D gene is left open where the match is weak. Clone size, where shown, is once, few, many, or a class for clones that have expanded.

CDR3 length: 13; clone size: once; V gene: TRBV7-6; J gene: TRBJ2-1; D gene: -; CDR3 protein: CASSLGAVGQQFF; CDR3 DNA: TGTGCCAGCAGCCTAGGTGCTGTGGGGCAGCAGTTCTTC
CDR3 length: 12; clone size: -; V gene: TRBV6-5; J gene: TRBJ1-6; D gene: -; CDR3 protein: CASSPINSPLHF; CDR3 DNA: TGTGCCAGCAGTCCCATTAATTCACCCCTCCACTTT
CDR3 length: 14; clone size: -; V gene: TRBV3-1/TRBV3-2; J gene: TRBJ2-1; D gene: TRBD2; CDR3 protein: CASSHLAGGNEQFF; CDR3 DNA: TGTGCCAGCAGCCACCTAGCGGGGGGAAATGAGCAGTTCTTC
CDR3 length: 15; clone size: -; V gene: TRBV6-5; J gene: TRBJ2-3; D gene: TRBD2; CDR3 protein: CASSLGLAGTDTQYF; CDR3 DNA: TGTGCCAGCAGCCTCGGACTAGCGGGGACAGATACGCAGTATTTT
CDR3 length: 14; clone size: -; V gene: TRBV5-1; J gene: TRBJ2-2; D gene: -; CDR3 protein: CASNQGSLTGELFF; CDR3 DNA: TGCGCCAGCAACCAGGGTTCCCTCACCGGGGAGCTGTTTTTT
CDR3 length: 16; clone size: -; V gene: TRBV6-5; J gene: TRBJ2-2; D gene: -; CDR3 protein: CASSYDRPSNTGELFF; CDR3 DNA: TGTGCCAGCAGTTACGACCGACCCTCGAACACCGGGGAGCTGTTTTTT
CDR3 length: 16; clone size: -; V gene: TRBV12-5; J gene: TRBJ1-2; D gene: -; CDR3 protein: CASGLLGLAGQYGYTF; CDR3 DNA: TGTGCTAGTGGTTTGCTCGGCCTCGCAGGGCAATATGGCTACACCTTC
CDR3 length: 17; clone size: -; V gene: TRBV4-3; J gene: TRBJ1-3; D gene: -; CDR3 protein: CASSQGWGSSSGNTIYF; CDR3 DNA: TGCGCCAGCAGCCAAGGGTGGGGCAGCAGCTCTGGAAACACCATATATTTT
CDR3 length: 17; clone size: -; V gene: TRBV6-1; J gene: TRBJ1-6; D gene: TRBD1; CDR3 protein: CASSEKAGGASNSPLHF; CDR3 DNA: TGTGCCAGCAGTGAAAAAGCAGGGGGGGCGAGTAATTCACCCCTCCACTTT
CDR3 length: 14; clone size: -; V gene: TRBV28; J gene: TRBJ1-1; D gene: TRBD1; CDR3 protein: CASSPTTGGSEAFF; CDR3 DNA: TGTGCCAGCAGTCCGACGACAGGGGGCTCTGAAGCTTTCTTT
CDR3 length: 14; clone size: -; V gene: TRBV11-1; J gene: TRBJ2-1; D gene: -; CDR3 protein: CASSSGIATDEQFF; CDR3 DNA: TGTGCCAGCAGTTCCGGGATCGCCACGGATGAGCAGTTCTTC
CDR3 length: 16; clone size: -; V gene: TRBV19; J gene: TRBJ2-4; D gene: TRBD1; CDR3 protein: CASADRGQIAKNIQYF; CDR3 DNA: TGTGCCAGCGCGGACAGGGGACAAATAGCCAAAAACATTCAGTACTTC
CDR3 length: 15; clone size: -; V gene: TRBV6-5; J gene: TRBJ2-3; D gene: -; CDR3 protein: CASSYTRGARDTQYF; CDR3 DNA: TGTGCCAGCAGTTACACCCGGGGGGCGAGGGATACGCAGTATTTT
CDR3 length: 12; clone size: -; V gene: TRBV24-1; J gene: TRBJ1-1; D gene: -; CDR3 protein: CATSASNTEAFF; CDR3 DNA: TGTGCCACCAGTGCGTCGAACACTGAAGCTTTCTTT
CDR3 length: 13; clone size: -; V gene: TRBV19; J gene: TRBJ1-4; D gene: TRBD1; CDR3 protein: CASSEQGAKKLFF; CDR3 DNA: TGTGCCAGTAGCGAGCAGGGGGCTAAAAAACTGTTTTTT
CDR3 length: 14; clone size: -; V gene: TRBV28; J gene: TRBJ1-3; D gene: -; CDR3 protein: CASRRAGGSNTIYF; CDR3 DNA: TGTGCCAGCCGAAGGGCAGGAGGGTCAAACACCATATATTTT
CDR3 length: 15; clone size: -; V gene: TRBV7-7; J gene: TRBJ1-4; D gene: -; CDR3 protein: CASSPTDGVNEKLFF; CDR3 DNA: TGTGCCAGCAGCCCCACGGACGGAGTTAATGAAAAACTGTTTTTT
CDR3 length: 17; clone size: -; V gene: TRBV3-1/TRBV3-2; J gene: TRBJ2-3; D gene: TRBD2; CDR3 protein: CASSQGPSGGYSDTQYF; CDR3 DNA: TGTGCCAGCAGCCAAGGGCCCAGCGGGGGGTATTCAGATACGCAGTATTTT
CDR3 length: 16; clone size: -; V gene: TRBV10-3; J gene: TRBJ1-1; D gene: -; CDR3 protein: CAISESSPGRGTEAFF; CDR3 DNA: TGTGCCATCAGTGAGTCGAGCCCGGGACGAGGGACTGAAGCTTTCTTT
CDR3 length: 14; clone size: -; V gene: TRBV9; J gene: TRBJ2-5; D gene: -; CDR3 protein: CASSVEAGQETQYF; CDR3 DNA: TGTGCCAGCAGCGTAGAGGCGGGGCAAGAGACCCAGTACTTC
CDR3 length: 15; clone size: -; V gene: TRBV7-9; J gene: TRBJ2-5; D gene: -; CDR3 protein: CASSWTRGAGKTQYF; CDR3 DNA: TGTGCCAGCAGCTGGACCCGGGGGGCCGGAAAGACCCAGTACTTC
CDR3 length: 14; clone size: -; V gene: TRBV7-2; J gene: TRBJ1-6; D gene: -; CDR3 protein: CASSLSSGESPLHF; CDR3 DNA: TGTGCCAGCAGCTTATCTTCAGGAGAGTCACCCCTCCACTTT
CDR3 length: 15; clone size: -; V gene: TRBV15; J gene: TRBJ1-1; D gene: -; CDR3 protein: CATSRSADMNTEAFF; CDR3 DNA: TGTGCCACCAGCCGATCCGCAGACATGAACACTGAAGCTTTCTTT
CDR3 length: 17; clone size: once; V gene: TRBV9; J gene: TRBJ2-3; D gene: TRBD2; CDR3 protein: CASSVSGGGASTDTQYF; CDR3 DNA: TGTGCCAGCAGCGTGTCGGGCGGGGGAGCTAGCACAGATACGCAGTATTTT
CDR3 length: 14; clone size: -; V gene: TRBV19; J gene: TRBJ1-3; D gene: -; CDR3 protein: CASSKQGNEDTIYF; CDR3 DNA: TGTGCCAGTAGCAAACAGGGTAACGAGGACACCATATATTTT
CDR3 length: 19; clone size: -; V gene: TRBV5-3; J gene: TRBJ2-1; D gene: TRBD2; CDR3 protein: CARSLGLAGGPSSYNEQFF; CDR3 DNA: TGTGCCAGAAGCTTGGGACTAGCGGGGGGTCCCAGCTCCTACAATGAGCAGTTCTTC
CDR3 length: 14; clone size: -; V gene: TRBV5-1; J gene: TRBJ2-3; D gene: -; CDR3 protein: CASSPRGETDTQYF; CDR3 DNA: TGCGCCAGCAGCCCCAGGGGGGAAACAGATACGCAGTATTTT
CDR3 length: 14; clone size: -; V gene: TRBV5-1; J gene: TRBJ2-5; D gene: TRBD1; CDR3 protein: CASSLGTGKETQYF; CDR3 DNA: TGCGCCAGCAGCCTCGGGACAGGCAAAGAGACCCAGTACTTC
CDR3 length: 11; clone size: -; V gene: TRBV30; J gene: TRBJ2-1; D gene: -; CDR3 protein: CAWRGYNEQFF; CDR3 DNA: TGTGCCTGGAGGGGGTACAATGAGCAGTTCTTC
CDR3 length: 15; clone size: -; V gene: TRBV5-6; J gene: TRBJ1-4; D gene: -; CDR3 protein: CASSGPGASNEKLFF; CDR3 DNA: TGTGCCAGCAGCGGGCCGGGTGCCTCTAATGAAAAACTGTTTTTT
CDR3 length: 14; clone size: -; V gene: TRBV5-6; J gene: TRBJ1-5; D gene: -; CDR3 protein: CASSFSGGNQPQHF; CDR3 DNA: TGTGCCAGCAGCTTCTCTGGGGGCAATCAGCCCCAGCATTTT
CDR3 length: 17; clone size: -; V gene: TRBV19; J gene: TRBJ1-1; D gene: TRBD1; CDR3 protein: CASRERDRGGGDTEAFF; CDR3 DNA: TGTGCCAGTAGGGAAAGGGACAGGGGCGGGGGAGACACTGAAGCTTTCTTT
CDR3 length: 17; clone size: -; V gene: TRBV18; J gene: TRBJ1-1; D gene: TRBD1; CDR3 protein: CASSPLGQGTLNTEAFF; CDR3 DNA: TGTGCCAGCTCACCCCTTGGACAGGGAACCTTGAACACTGAAGCTTTCTTT
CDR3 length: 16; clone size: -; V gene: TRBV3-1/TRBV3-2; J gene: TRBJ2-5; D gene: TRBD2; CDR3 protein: CASSQARGTSEETQYF; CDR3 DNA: TGTGCCAGCAGCCAAGCTCGCGGGACTAGCGAAGAGACCCAGTACTTC
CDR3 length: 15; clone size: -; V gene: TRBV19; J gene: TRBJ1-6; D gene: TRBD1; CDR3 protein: CASSIDRAANSPLHF; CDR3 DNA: TGTGCCAGTAGTATTGACAGGGCCGCTAATTCACCCCTCCACTTT
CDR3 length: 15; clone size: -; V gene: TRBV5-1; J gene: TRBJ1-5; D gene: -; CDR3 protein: CASSLGGVRNQPQHF; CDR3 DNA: TGCGCCAGCAGCTTGGGCGGGGTCAGGAATCAGCCCCAGCATTTT
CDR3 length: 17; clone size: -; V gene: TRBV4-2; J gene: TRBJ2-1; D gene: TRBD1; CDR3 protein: CASSQAFRTGIYNEQFF; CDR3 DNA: TGTGCCAGCAGCCAAGCCTTCCGGACAGGGATTTACAATGAGCAGTTCTTC
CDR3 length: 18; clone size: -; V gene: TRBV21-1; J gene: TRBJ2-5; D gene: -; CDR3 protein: CASSNRRSGGGSSETQYF; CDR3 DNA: TGTGCCAGCAGCAACAGAAGGTCCGGCGGGGGGTCTTCAGAGACCCAGTACTTC
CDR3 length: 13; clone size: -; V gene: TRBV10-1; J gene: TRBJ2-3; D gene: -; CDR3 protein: CASSGLTGDTQYF; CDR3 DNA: TGCGCCAGCAGTGGCCTAACAGGGGATACGCAGTATTTT